Listed below are T cell receptor beta chains from one sample, sequenced in a study of TIL therapy for anti-PD-1-resistant metastatic lung cancer. The method was immunoSEQ multiplex PCR; TCRdb's version includes in-frame clones alone and lacks a portion of them. The profile shows some 90,000 clones, under 70% of them singletons. Sequencing used tumor tissue, obtained at baseline. Receptor source: a person aged 25-80 years with non-small cell lung cancer. The CDR3 runs from the conserved cysteine through the conserved F or W. A D gene is named only where the DNA matches it firmly. Not all rows give a size; the values are once, few, many and, for expanded clones, a class.

size | J | V | D | CDR3 | DNA
- | TRBJ2-7 | TRBV18 | - | CASSPPDAASYEQYF | TGTGCCAGCTCACCACCGGACGCAGCCTCCTACGAGCAGTACTTC
few | TRBJ2-7 | TRBV9 | - | CASSVQGKDYEQYF | TGTGCCAGCAGCGTACAGGGGAAAGACTACGAGCAGTACTTC
- | TRBJ1-5 | TRBV19 | TRBD1 | CASSTRQGINQPQHF | TGTGCCAGTAGTACCCGACAGGGGATCAATCAGCCCCAGCATTTT
few | TRBJ2-5 | TRBV5-1 | - | CASSFNRGQETQYF | TGCGCCAGCAGCTTTAATCGGGGGCAAGAGACCCAGTACTTC
once | TRBJ1-4 | TRBV28 | TRBD1 | CASSLRTGTGILIYHNEKLFF | TGTGCCAGCAGTTTGCGGACCGGGACAGGGATATTAATTTACCATAATGAAAAACTGTTTTTT
few | TRBJ2-7 | TRBV9 | - | CASSAGYEQYF | TGTGCCAGCAGCGCCGGATACGAGCAGTACTTC
- | TRBJ1-1 | TRBV6-5 | - | CASSTGFVGTEAFF | TGTGCCAGCAGTACAGGGTTCGTGGGCACTGAAGCTTTCTTT
few | TRBJ2-7 | TRBV13 | - | CASSLVQGMAYEQYF | TGTGCCAGCAGCTTAGTACAGGGAATGGCCTACGAGCAGTACTTC
few | TRBJ2-2 | TRBV16 | TRBD2 | CASSSLAGATGELFF | TGTGCCAGCAGCTCGTTAGCGGGAGCCACCGGGGAGCTGTTTTTT
- | TRBJ2-7 | TRBV7-2 | - | CASSLTGYEQYF | TGTGCCAGCAGCTTAACCGGCTACGAGCAGTACTTC
- | TRBJ2-2 | TRBV19 | - | CASKRPRDTNTGELFF | TGTGCCAGTAAACGTCCACGAGACACAAACACCGGGGAGCTGTTTTTT
- | TRBJ1-1 | TRBV6-5 | - | CASSYQTGNTEAFF | TGTGCCAGCAGTTATCAGACAGGGAACACTGAAGCTTTCTTT
- | TRBJ2-6 | TRBV28 | - | CASTPWRVTTSGANVLTF | TGTGCCAGCACCCCCTGGCGAGTTACAACCTCTGGGGCCAACGTCCTGACTTTC
- | TRBJ1-2 | TRBV7-9 | - | CASSGEVNYGYTF | TGTGCCAGCAGTGGGGAAGTTAACTATGGCTACACCTTC
once | TRBJ1-1 | TRBV30 | - | CAWSLRDRRTEAFF | TGTGCCTGGAGTCTCCGGGACCGTCGGACTGAAGCTTTCTTT
- | TRBJ2-7 | TRBV12-3/TRBV12-4 | - | CASSLGRAYEQYF | TGTGCCAGCAGTTTAGGCCGGGCCTACGAGCAGTACTTC
few | TRBJ2-7 | TRBV9 | - | CASSPDSYSYEQYF | TGTGCCAGCAGCCCGGACTCCTACTCCTACGAGCAGTACTTC
few | TRBJ2-5 | TRBV4-3 | - | CASSQDLGWTQYF | TGCGCCAGCAGCCAAGATCTGGGGTGGACCCAGTACTTC